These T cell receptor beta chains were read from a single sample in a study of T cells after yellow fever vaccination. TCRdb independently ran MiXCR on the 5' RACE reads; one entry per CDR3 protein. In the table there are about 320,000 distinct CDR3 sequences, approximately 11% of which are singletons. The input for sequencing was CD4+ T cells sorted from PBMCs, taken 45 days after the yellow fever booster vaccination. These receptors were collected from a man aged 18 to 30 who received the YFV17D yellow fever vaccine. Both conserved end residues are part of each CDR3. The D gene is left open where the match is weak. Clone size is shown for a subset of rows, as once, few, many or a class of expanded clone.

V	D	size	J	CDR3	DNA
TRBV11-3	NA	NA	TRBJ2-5	CASSLQPQETQYF	TGTGCCAGCAGCTTGCAGCCCCAAGAGACCCAGTACTTC
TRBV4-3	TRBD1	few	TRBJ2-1	CASSQDRAYNEQFF	TGCGCCAGCAGCCAGGACAGGGCCTACAATGAGCAGTTCTTC
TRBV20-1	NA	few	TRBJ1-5	CSALPRGVNQPQHF	TGCAGTGCCCTCCCCCGGGGTGTCAATCAGCCCCAGCATTTT
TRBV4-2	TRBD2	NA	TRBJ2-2	CASREREGTGELFF	TGTGCCAGCCGGGAGAGGGAGGGCACCGGGGAGCTGTTTTTT
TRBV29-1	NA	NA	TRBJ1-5	CSVSGGGFDQPQHF	TGCAGCGTGAGCGGAGGGGGGTTCGACCAGCCCCAGCATTTT
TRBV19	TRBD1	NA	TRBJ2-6	CASRANRGLRSGANVLTF	TGTGCCAGTAGGGCCAACAGGGGGCTACGCTCTGGGGCCAACGTCCTGACTTTC
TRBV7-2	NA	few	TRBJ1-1	CASSVQWGGPEAFF	TGTGCCAGCAGCGTCCAATGGGGCGGACCTGAAGCTTTCTTT
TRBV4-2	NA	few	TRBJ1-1	CASSQVSVDTEAFF	TGTGCCAGCAGCCAAGTGTCTGTAGACACTGAAGCTTTCTTT
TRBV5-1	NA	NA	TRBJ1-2	CASSWGDGYYGYTF	TGCGCCAGCAGCTGGGGGGACGGCTACTATGGCTACACCTTC
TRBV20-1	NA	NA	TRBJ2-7	CSASDAVSSYEQYF	TGCAGTGCTAGTGATGCGGTGAGCTCCTACGAGCAGTACTTC
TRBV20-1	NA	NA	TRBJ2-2	CSATRVIGGELFF	TGCAGTGCTACCAGGGTTATTGGCGGGGAGCTGTTTTTT
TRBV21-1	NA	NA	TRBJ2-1	CASSKTPEGSNEQFF	TGTGCCAGCAGCAAAACGCCTGAGGGATCCAATGAGCAGTTCTTC
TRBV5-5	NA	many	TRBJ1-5	CASSAQQNRVQPQHF	TGTGCCAGCAGCGCCCAACAGAACCGGGTTCAGCCCCAGCATTTT
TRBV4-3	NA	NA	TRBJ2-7	CASSQESYYEQYF	TGCGCCAGCAGCCAAGAGAGTTACTACGAGCAGTACTTC
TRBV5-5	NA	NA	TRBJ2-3	CASSLPPPTDTQYF	TGTGCCAGCAGCTTACCTCCCCCCACAGATACGCAGTATTTT
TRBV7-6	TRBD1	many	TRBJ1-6	CASSLARDSYNSPLHF	TGTGCCAGCAGCCTCGCCAGGGACAGTTATAATTCACCCCTCCACTTT
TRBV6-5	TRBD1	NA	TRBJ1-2	CASTRTGGVDGYTF	TGTGCCAGCACCCGGACAGGGGGCGTCGATGGCTACACCTTC
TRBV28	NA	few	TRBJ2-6	CERASGANVLTF	TGTGAGAGAGCGTCTGGGGCCAACGTCCTGACTTTC
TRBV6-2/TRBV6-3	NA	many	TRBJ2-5	CASSGYSQETQYF	TGTGCCAGCAGTGGTTACAGCCAAGAGACCCAGTACTTC
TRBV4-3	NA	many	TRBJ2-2	CASSQGTMTNTGELFF	TGCGCCAGCAGCCAAGGGACTATGACGAACACCGGGGAGCTGTTTTTT
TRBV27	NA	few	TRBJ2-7	CASSLSQRISSYEQYF	TGTGCCAGCAGTTTATCGCAGCGTATAAGCTCCTACGAGCAGTACTTC
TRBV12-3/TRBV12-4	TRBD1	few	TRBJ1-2	CASGSRDRGYGYTF	TGTGCCAGCGGATCTCGGGACAGGGGCTATGGCTACACCTTC
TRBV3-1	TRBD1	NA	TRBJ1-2	CASSLANRGYGYTF	TGTGCCAGCAGCCTAGCGAACAGGGGCTATGGCTACACCTTC
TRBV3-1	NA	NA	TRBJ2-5	CASSQAAGTQYF	TGTGCCAGCAGCCAAGCGGCTGGGACCCAGTACTTC
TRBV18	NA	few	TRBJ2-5	CASSPGQYQETQYF	TGTGCCAGCTCACCTGGACAGTACCAAGAGACCCAGTACTTC
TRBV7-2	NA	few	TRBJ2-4	CASRGDRNIQYF	TGTGCCAGCAGGGGAGACAGAAACATTCAGTACTTC
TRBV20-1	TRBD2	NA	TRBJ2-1	CSASRLADNEQFF	TGCAGTGCTAGTCGCCTAGCGGACAATGAGCAGTTCTTC
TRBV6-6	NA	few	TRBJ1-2	CASRNEGYGYTF	TGTGCCAGCAGGAATGAGGGGTACGGCTACACCTTC
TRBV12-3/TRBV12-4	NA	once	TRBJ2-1	CASSPGWRGYNEQFF	TGTGCCAGCAGCCCTGGGTGGAGGGGTTACAATGAGCAGTTCTTC
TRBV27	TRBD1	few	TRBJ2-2	CASSLPGQGLTGELFF	TGTGCCAGCAGTTTACCGGGACAGGGGTTAACCGGGGAGCTGTTTTTT
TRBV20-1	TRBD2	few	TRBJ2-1	CSARRVGGSFEQFF	TGCAGTGCCCGCCGGGTGGGGGGGTCCTTTGAGCAGTTCTTC
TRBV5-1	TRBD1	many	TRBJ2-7	CASSFPQTGGDEQYF	TGCGCCAGCAGCTTCCCACAGACAGGGGGCGACGAGCAGTACTTC
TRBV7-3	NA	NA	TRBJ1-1	CASSLTGDLSTEAFF	TGTGCCAGCAGCTTAACGGGGGACTTATCCACTGAAGCTTTCTTT
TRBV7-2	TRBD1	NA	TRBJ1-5	CASSRGTGDNQPQHF	TGTGCCAGCAGCCGAGGGACAGGGGACAATCAGCCCCAGCATTTT
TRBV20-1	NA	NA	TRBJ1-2	CSATGGAGYYGYTF	TGCAGTGCTACCGGTGGGGCTGGGTACTATGGCTACACCTTC
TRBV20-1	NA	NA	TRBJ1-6	CSAGEQGPLHF	TGCAGTGCTGGAGAGCAGGGGCCCCTCCACTTT
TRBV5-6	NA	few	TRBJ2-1	CASSWQGFNEQFF	TGTGCCAGCAGCTGGCAGGGCTTCAATGAGCAGTTCTTC
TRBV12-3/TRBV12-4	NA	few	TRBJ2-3	CASSFGLGIDTQYF	TGTGCCAGCAGTTTTGGTCTAGGAATAGATACGCAGTATTTT
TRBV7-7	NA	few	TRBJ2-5	CASSPTRLETQYF	TGTGCCAGCAGCCCAACGAGGTTGGAGACCCAGTACTTC
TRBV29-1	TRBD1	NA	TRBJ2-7	CSVGTGGNYEQYF	TGCAGCGTGGGGACAGGGGGGAACTACGAGCAGTACTTC
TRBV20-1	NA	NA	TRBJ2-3	CSAPSSADTQYF	TGCAGTGCCCCCAGTAGCGCAGATACGCAGTATTTT
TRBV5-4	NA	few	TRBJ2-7	CASSLRRGPVRQYF	TGTGCCAGCAGCTTGCGACGGGGCCCTGTAAGGCAGTACTTC
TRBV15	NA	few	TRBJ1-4	CATSRDSNEKLFF	TGTGCCACCAGCAGAGATTCTAATGAAAAACTGTTTTTT
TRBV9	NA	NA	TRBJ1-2	CASSVALGPYGYTF	TGTGCCAGCAGCGTAGCTTTAGGGCCCTATGGCTACACCTTC
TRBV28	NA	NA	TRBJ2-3	CASSRGVSPDTQYF	TGTGCCAGCAGTCGTGGGGTGAGCCCAGATACGCAGTATTTT
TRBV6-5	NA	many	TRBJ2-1	CASSYSTQVTENEQFF	TGTGCCAGCAGTTACTCTACCCAAGTTACAGAGAATGAGCAGTTCTTC
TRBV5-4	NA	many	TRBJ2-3	CASKSSTDTQYF	TGTGCCAGCAAATCTTCCACAGATACGCAGTATTTT
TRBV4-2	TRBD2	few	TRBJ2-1	CASSPGLADDDEQFF	TGTGCCAGCAGCCCGGGACTAGCGGATGATGATGAGCAGTTCTTC
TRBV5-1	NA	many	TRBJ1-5	CASSAFWGSNQPQHF	TGCGCCAGCAGCGCGTTTTGGGGCAGCAATCAGCCCCAGCATTTT
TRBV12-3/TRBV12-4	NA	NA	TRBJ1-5	CASSFSTGIQPQHF	TGTGCCAGCAGTTTTTCAACAGGGATTCAGCCCCAGCATTTT
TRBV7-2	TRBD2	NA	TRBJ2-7	CASSKSGGLYSYEQYF	TGTGCCAGCAGCAAAAGCGGGGGGCTTTACTCCTACGAGCAGTACTTC
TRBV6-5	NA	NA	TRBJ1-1	CASSRGAEAFF	TGTGCCAGCAGTCGCGGCGCTGAAGCTTTCTTT
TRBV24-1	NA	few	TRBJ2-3	CATSESGYTDTQYF	TGTGCCACCAGTGAAAGTGGATACACAGATACGCAGTATTTT
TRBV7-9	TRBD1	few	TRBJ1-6	CASSPASTGVGVNSPLHF	TGTGCCAGCAGCCCAGCCTCCACAGGGGTCGGTGTAAATTCACCCCTCCACTTT
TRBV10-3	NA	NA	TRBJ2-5	CAITTGVKETQYF	TGTGCCATCACCACGGGGGTCAAAGAGACCCAGTACTTC
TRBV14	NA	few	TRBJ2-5	CASSQGLTGQETQYF	TGTGCCAGCAGCCAAGGACTAACCGGGCAAGAGACCCAGTACTTC
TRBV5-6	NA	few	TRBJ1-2	CASSLITGGEGYTF	TGTGCCAGCAGCTTAATTACGGGGGGCGAGGGCTACACCTTC
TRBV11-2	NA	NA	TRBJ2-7	CASSRWDAAGEQYF	TGTGCCAGCAGCCGATGGGACGCCGCGGGCGAGCAGTACTTC
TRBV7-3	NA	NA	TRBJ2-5	CASSPKQGGQETQYF	TGTGCCAGCAGCCCAAAGCAGGGGGGGCAAGAGACCCAGTACTTC